This passage covers 19 T cell receptor beta chains from one sample sequenced in a study of response to subunit inactivated influenza vaccine. TCRdb processed the RT-PCR reads anew with MiXCR; each CDR3 protein has one entry. The table has fewer than 700,000 distinct CDR3 sequences, roughly 13% seen once. Sequencing was performed on PBMCs from blood, taken about 6 weeks after vaccination. The receptors were gathered from a man between 45 and 60 years old who received an inactivated influenza vaccine.

The V and J genes are TRBV20-1 and TRBJ2-1, with unresolved D. The V end was cut by 4 bases, the J end by 7 bases, with 5 bases between. The CDR3 runs 10 residues. Germline V gives CDR1 DFQATT, CDR2 SNEGSKA (reference sequence). CDR3 sequence (DNA): TGCAGTGCTAAGGCGAATGAGCAGTTCTTC. Translation: CSAKANEQFF.

This sequence joins TRBV10-3 and TRBJ2-3; the D gene is possibly TRBD1 (6 bases). Germline CDR1 ENHRY, CDR2 SYGVKD. The V end lost 2 bases, the J end lost 0 bases, and 12 bases lay between the germline ends. This CDR3 region has 16 residues. The CDR3 is CAISERTVSSTDTQYF. Here the CDR3 DNA reads TGTGCCATCAGTGAGAGGACAGTCTCTAGCACAGATACGCAGTATTTT.

The table lists this clonotype with a few counts. V is TRBV20-1 and J is TRBJ2-1; the match to TRBD2 covers 7 bases. Per the germline V gene, CDR1 is DFQATT and CDR2 is SNEGSKA (reference sequence). There are 16 residues in the CDR3. V lost 1 base to trimming and J lost 3 bases; unmatched junction nucleotides: 9. CDR3 sequence (DNA): TGCAGTGCTAGAGGAGATGCGGGAGCGTACTACAATGAGCAGTTCTTC. It yields the protein CSARGDAGAYYNEQFF.

J is TRBJ2-7 and V is TRBV28; D remains ambiguous. Germline V gene data show CDR1 as MDHEN and CDR2 as SYDVKM. V shed 3 bases and J shed 2 bases, with 11 bases lying between them. This CDR3 contains 14 residues. The CDR3 nucleotides read TGTGCCAGCAGTTTGGCGAGAGATACCTACGAGCAGTACTTC. This encodes CASSLARDTYEQYF.

This clonotype was counted between two and nine times. The chain is built from TRBV4-1 and TRBJ1-6, with D possibly matching TRBD1 (5 bases). The CDR3 sequence is 13 residues long. V lost 3 bases and J 13 bases, leaving 13 bases between the germline ends. The germline V gene encodes CDR1 MGHRA and CDR2 YSYEKL. The CDR3 protein is CASSQAPGFPLHF. DNA for the CDR3: TGCGCCAGCAGCCAGGCCCCAGGGTTCCCCCTCCACTTT.

This clonotype has only a few counts. The chain recombines TRBV12-3 or TRBV12-4 with TRBJ2-7, with D possibly TRBD2 on 6 matching bases. The CDR3 is made up of 14 amino acids. Between the trimmed V and J ends, which lost 3 bases and 2 bases, there was a span of 11 bases. The CDR3 DNA reads as TGTGCCAGCAGTTTTAATTGGGGGGCCTACGAGCAGTACTTC. It codes for CASSFNWGAYEQYF.

Only a few counts were recorded for this clonotype. The chain links TRBV7-8 to TRBJ1-2, with 7 bases identical to TRBD1. V lost 5 bases and J lost 0; bases outside the gene matches: 3. This CDR3 region has 14 residues. From germline, CDR1 is SGHVS and CDR2 FQNEAQ. The CDR3 nucleotides read TGTGCCAGCAGCCTTACAGGGGCTAACTATGGCTACACCTTC. This encodes CASSLTGANYGYTF.

At least ten counts were recorded for this clonotype. The chain recombines TRBV3-1 with TRBJ1-1, with TRBD1 matching over 8 bases. V was pared by 4 bases and J by 6 bases, with 22 bases of the junction left unmatched. This CDR3 has 19 amino acids. Germline V lookup: CDR1 LGHDT, CDR2 YNNKEL (reference sequence). The CDR3 protein is CASSPTPGAGGATSAEAFF. CDR3 in DNA: TGTGCCAGCAGCCCAACCCCAGGGGCAGGGGGCGCGACAAGCGCTGAAGCTTTCTTT. Looking up the rest from reference TRBV3-1 and TRBJ1-1 gives the full variable domain: DTAVSQTPKYLVTQMGNDKSIKCEQNLGHDTMYWYKQDSKKFLKIMFSYNNKELIINETVPNRFSPKSPDKAHLNLHINSLELGDSAVYFCASSPTPGAGGATSAEAFFGQGTRLTVV.

This chain joins TRBV11-2 and TRBJ2-5, with D perhaps given as TRBD1 or TRBD2 (5 bases each). Looked up from germline, CDR1 is SGHAT and CDR2 is FQNNGV. The V end was cut by 1 base, the J end by 3 bases, with 15 bases between. The CDR3 extends over 16 amino acids. CDR3 loop: CASSLVAGTNEETQYF. Here the CDR3 DNA reads TGTGCCAGCAGCTTAGTGGCTGGGACGAATGAAGAGACCCAGTACTTC.

The chain has TRBV10-3 and TRBJ2-5; TRBD2 aligns across 8 bases. V gave up 3 bases and J gave up 1 base; unmatched junction bases: 7. The CDR3 contains 16 residues. The germline CDR1 and CDR2 sequences are ENHRY and SYGVKD. The CDR3 spells CAISDLGGGPQETQYF. CDR3 nucleotide sequence: TGTGCCATCAGTGATTTGGGCGGGGGGCCCCAAGAGACCCAGTACTTC.

The chain is built from TRBV12-3 or TRBV12-4 and TRBJ1-6, with D uncertain. Trimming removed 1 base at V and 11 bases at J, with 6 bases between. This CDR3 spans 12 amino acids. CDR3 nucleotide sequence: TGTGCCAGCAGTTTAGTTGGGCCACCCCTCCACTTT. Protein sequence: CASSLVGPPLHF.

CDR3 bases: TGTGCCAGCAGCCAAGCGGCAGGAAACACTGAAGCTTTCTTT. Translated, it gives CASSQAAGNTEAFF. The chain combines TRBV4-2 with TRBJ1-1; unclear D gene. V lost 1 base to trimming and J lost 2 bases, with 8 bases between them. The CDR3 runs 14 residues. Germline assignment: CDR1 LGHNA and CDR2 YNFKEQ.

This clonotype was seen ten or more times. The chain recombines TRBV5-1 with TRBJ2-7; D might be TRBD1 (6 bases). Germline CDR1 is SGHRS and CDR2 is YFSETQ. The V end was cut by 0 bases, the J end by 4 bases, with 11 bases between. The CDR3 has 14 amino acids. Here the CDR3 reads CASSLADRRYEQYF. Here the CDR3 DNA reads TGCGCCAGCAGCTTGGCTGACAGGAGATACGAGCAGTACTTC.

V and J are TRBV4-3 and TRBJ2-1; no reliable D call. V was pared by 0 bases and J by 0 bases, with 12 bases between. Germline CDR1 and CDR2: LGHNA and YSLEER. The CDR3 is made up of 17 amino acids. CDR3 sequence (DNA): TGCGCCAGCAGCCAAGACATGACAAAAAGCTCCTACAATGAGCAGTTCTTC. It is translated as CASSQDMTKSSYNEQFF.

This clonotype was found a few times. V gene TRBV7-3 combines with J gene TRBJ2-1; D gene ambiguous. The germline gives CDR1 SGHTA, CDR2 FQGTGA. V was clipped by 4 bases and J by 9 bases, with 13 bases between them. The CDR3 is made up of 13 amino acids. The CDR3 DNA sequence: TGTGCCAGCAGCTCGGGTACCCATAGTGAGCAGTTCTTC. Residues: CASSSGTHSEQFF.

This clonotype was seen repeatedly, ten times or more. The chain combines TRBV6-6 with TRBJ2-7, with 8 bases lining up with TRBD1. CDR1 and CDR2 from the germline V gene are MNHNY and SVGAGI (reference sequence). CDR3 size: 10 residues. As DNA, the CDR3 is TGTGCGACAGGGGTCAACGAGCAGTACTTC. Its protein product is CATGVNEQYF.

The chain uses TRBV20-1 and TRBJ2-1, with D perhaps TRBD1 or TRBD2 (5 bases each). Germline V gene sequence: CDR1 DFQATT, CDR2 SNEGSKA (reference sequence). The CDR3 runs 14 residues. Deletions cut 3 bases from V and 4 bases from J, with 13 bases between. The CDR3 reads CSARTGRVYNEQFF. The DNA for the CDR3 is TGCAGTGCTAGGACGGGACGAGTATACAATGAGCAGTTCTTC.

The rearrangement links TRBV11-1 to TRBJ2-3; D assignment may be TRBD1 or TRBD2 (5 bases each). Deletions cut 2 bases from V and 3 bases from J, with 21 bases between. The CDR3 is 18 residues long. CDR1 and CDR2 (germline): SGHAT, FQDESV (reference sequence). CDR3 bases: TGTGCCAGCAGCTTAAGGCGTGGGGGAATCAAAGGGACAGATACGCAGTATTTT. Translation: CASSLRRGGIKGTDTQYF.

This clonotype was seen many times. The rearrangement joins TRBV20-1 to TRBJ2-5, with TRBD1 identical over 8 bases. There are 12 residues in the CDR3. Germline assignment: CDR1 DFQATT and CDR2 SNEGSKA (reference sequence). J was trimmed by 7 bases and V by 3 bases; bases with no gene match: 4. DNA for the CDR3: TGCAGTGCTAGTCAGGGGGCTGGGACCCAGTACTTC. This codes for CSASQGAGTQYF.